Below, one T cell receptor (beta chain) is given with its context. The antigen is not known. UMIs that had a 6-nucleotide sample barcode were put in using template switching. The authors ran two nested PCRs of around 15 and 9 cycles on TCRalpha and TCRbeta cDNA. TCRdb reprocessed the 5' RACE reads; each CDR3 protein has one entry and no DNA is given. Its listing shows fewer than 150,000 distinct CDR3 sequences. The data were taken from a study of monozygotic twins with inflammatory bowel disease. Whole-study results and caveats: Healthy co-twins showed greater TCRbeta diversity (inverse Simpson) than IBD patients. Nothing supported a single strong signal or clonotype that was associated with IBD.

This CDR3 is built from 15 residues. CDR1 is LGHNA, CDR2 YSLEER, per germline. The material sequenced was blood. The receptor comes from a human donor with ulcerative colitis or Crohn's disease, or a healthy co-twin of an affected twin (not recorded which). J is TRBJ2-2 and V is TRBV4-3; TCRdb selects TRBD1, and the lack of DNA leaves this call unchecked. CDR3 sequence reads: CASSQNRGSSGELFF.